This passage covers 11 T cell receptor beta chains from one sample sequenced in a study of identical twins. TCRdb passed the 5' RACE reads through MiXCR, listing each CDR3 protein once. The profile shows some 1,600,000 distinct CDR3 sequences, less than 40% of them singletons. Sequencing input: cord blood. The receptors derive from a newborn girl in good health.

The CDR3 DNA follows: TGTGCCAGCAGCCAAGATGGGGCCGGGACAGGGGGCCAAAATGAGCAGTTCTTC. As protein: CASSQDGAGTGGQNEQFF. The genes are TRBV4-2 and TRBJ2-1, with 12 bases matching TRBD1. CDR1 LGHNA and CDR2 YNFKEQ come from the germline V gene. The CDR3 covers 18 residues. Losses at the gene ends were 0 bases for V and 7 bases for J; bases not matched to a gene: 10.

This chain joins TRBV6-2 or TRBV6-3 and TRBJ2-1; D tentatively reads TRBD1 or TRBD2 (5 bases each). This CDR3 contains 13 residues. Germline V CDR1 and CDR2: MNHEY, SVGEGT. V was clipped by 2 bases and J by 13 bases, with 15 bases between them. In DNA form, the CDR3 reads TGTGCCAGCAGTTACGGGCAAGGGGAGACCCAGTTCTTC. Encoded protein: CASSYGQGETQFF.

This chain links TRBV7-9 with TRBJ2-3, with 12 bases matching TRBD2. The V segment lost 5 bases and the J segment 2 bases; nucleotides outside the gene matches: 5. The CDR3 has 16 residues. Germline V gene data show CDR1 as SEHNR and CDR2 as FQNEAQ (reference sequence). CDR3 bases: TGTGCCAGCAGCCCACCTAGCGGGGGGGCCACAGATACGCAGTATTTT. Translated, it gives CASSPPSGGATDTQYF.

In this sample, this clonotype turned up many times. The J gene is TRBJ2-5, the V gene TRBV20-1; D not certain. Germline assignment: CDR1 DFQATT and CDR2 SNEGSKA (reference sequence). V was cut by 4 bases and J by 0 bases, with 9 bases left in between. The CDR3 has 13 amino acids. The CDR3 region is CSAMTAYQETQYF. The DNA for the CDR3 is TGCAGTGCTATGACGGCGTACCAAGAGACCCAGTACTTC.

This chain uses TRBV2 with TRBJ2-3; tentative D call: TRBD2 (5 bases). V dropped 2 bases and J dropped 4 bases, with 13 bases sitting between them. CDR1 and CDR2 (germline): SNHLY, FYNNEI. The CDR3 consists of 15 residues. The CDR3 is CASSEISPGADTQYF. CDR3 bases: TGTGCCAGCAGTGAAATTTCCCCCGGGGCAGATACGCAGTATTTT.

The chain joins TRBV4-2 to TRBJ1-6; D unresolved. The CDR3 is made up of 15 amino acids. Trimming stripped 0 bases from V and 7 bases from J, with 10 bases between. Germline values: CDR1 LGHNA, CDR2 YNFKEQ. This chain's CDR3 is CASSQDLWGNSPLHF. In nucleotides, the CDR3 is TGTGCCAGCAGCCAAGATTTGTGGGGAAATTCACCCCTCCACTTT.

V gene TRBV7-2 combines with J gene TRBJ1-2; D gene uncertain. CDR1 SGHTA and CDR2 FQGNSA come from the germline V gene. V shed 1 base and J shed 4 bases, with 10 bases lying between them. This CDR3 region has 14 residues. The CDR3 reads CASSLGVGVYGYTF. In nucleotides, the CDR3 is TGTGCCAGCAGCTTAGGAGTTGGCGTCTATGGCTACACCTTC.

Remarks on this clonotype: A read error may explain this, as a much larger clone is one base away. The CDR3 nucleotides read TGCAGCGTTGACCTCGCTCTCACAGATACGCAGCATTTT. Protein: CSVDLALTDTQHF. The rearrangement uses TRBV29-1 and TRBJ2-3; D gene unclear. The last part of the DNA fits TRBJ1-5 better; the J call may be wrong. This CDR3 has 13 amino acids. Germline V CDR1 and CDR2: SQVTM, ANQGSEA.

This clonotype was seen at least ten times. V and J are TRBV14 and TRBJ1-2; a possible D gene is TRBD1 (5 bases). Germline V gives CDR1 SGHDN, CDR2 FVKESK. The length of the CDR3 is 13 residues. Deletions cut 1 base from V and 3 bases from J, with 6 bases between. The CDR3 DNA reads TGTGCCAGCAGCCAAGGACAGTACTATGGCTACACCTTC. The encoded protein is CASSQGQYYGYTF.

The chain carries TRBV28 and TRBJ1-2; no reliable D call. The CDR3 length is 12 residues. Trimming took 5 bases from V and 6 from J, leaving 10 bases between them. Germline CDR1 reads MDHEN; CDR2 reads SYDVKM. The CDR3 bases are TGTGCCAGCAGTACCTTAAGGAATGGCTACACCTTC. The encoded protein is CASSTLRNGYTF.

V gene TRBV5-1 combines with J gene TRBJ2-4, with D unresolved. The J call may be in error: the DNA end matches TRBJ2-5 better. The CDR3 is 12 residues long. CDR1 SGHRS and CDR2 YFSETQ come from the germline V gene. In DNA, the CDR3 is TGCGCCAGCAGCTTAAAGCCAGAGACCCAGTACTTC. It yields the protein CASSLKPETQYF.